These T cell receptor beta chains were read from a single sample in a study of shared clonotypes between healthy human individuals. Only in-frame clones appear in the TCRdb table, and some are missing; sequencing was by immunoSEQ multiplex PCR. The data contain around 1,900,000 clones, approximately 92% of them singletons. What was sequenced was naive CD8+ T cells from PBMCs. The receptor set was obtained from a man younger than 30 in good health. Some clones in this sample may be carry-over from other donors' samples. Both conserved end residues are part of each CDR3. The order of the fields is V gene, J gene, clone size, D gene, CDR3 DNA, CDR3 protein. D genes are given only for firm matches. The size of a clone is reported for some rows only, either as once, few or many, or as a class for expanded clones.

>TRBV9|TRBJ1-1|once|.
TGTGCCAGCAGCGTAGGGCAGGCAGGATTGAACACTGAAGCTTTCTTT
CASSVGQAGLNTEAFF
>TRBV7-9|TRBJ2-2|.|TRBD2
TGTGCCAGCAGCGGGGGGGCGACTAGCGGGAAGCCCAACACCGGGGAGCTGTTTTTT
CASSGGATSGKPNTGELFF
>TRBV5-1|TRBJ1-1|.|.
TGCGCCAGCAGCTTGGGGGGTTGGTCAATGAACACTGAAGCTTTCTTT
CASSLGGWSMNTEAFF
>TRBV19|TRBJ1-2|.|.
TGTGCCAGTAGTATGAGGGGTCTCAATGGCTACACCTTC
CASSMRGLNGYTF
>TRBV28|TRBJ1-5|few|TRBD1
TGTGCCAGCAGTTTGGGGACAGGGAGTCAGCCCCAGCATTTT
CASSLGTGSQPQHF
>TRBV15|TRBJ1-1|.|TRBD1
TGTGCCACCAGCCCCCAGGACAGGGTAACTGAAGCTTTCTTT
CATSPQDRVTEAFF
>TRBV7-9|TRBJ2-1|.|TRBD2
TGTGCCAGCAGCCACGTAGGACTAGCAGCAAATGAGCAGTTCTTC
CASSHVGLAANEQFF
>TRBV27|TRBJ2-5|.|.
TGTGCCAGCAGTTCCCAGAGGCCCCAGGTGGAGACCCAGTACTTC
CASSSQRPQVETQYF
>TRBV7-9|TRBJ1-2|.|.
TGTGCCAGCAGCTTAGCCGGCCTCCCCGCGGGTGGCTACACCTTC
CASSLAGLPAGGYTF
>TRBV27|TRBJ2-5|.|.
TGTGCCAGCAGTTTACTGGCGGACCCCGAGACCCAGTACTTC
CASSLLADPETQYF
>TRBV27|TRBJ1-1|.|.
TGTGCCAGCAGTGAAGGTTTCGGCACTGAAGCTTTCTTT
CASSEGFGTEAFF
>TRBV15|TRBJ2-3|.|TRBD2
TGTGCCACCAGCGACTCCTATAGCGGGATGTTGACAGATACGCAGTATTTT
CATSDSYSGMLTDTQYF
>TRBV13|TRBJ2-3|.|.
TGTGCCAGCAGCTATCGAGTATCCCCCACAGATACGCAGTATTTT
CASSYRVSPTDTQYF
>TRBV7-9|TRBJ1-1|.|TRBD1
TGTGCCAGCAGCTTGGGGGACAGGCCCTTGGATAACACTGAAGCTTTCTTT
CASSLGDRPLDNTEAFF
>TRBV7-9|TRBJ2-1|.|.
TGTGCCAGCAGCTTGATGAGGGTGGGTGAGCAGTTCTTC
CASSLMRVGEQFF
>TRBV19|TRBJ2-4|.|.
TGTGCCAGTAGTATAGACAACTGGACTAATTCCAAAAACATTCAGTACTTC
CASSIDNWTNSKNIQYF
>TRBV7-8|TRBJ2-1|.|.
TGTGCCAGCAGCTTAGCGGGGACAAGCTACAATGAGCAGTTCTTC
CASSLAGTSYNEQFF
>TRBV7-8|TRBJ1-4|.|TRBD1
TGTGCCAGCAGCTTACCAGAGACAGGGTCTAATGAAAAACTGTTTTTT
CASSLPETGSNEKLFF
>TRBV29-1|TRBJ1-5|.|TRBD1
TGCAGGGCTCCTTTGAGGACAGGAGGGTTTTTTAGCAATCAGCCCCAGCATTTT
CRAPLRTGGFFSNQPQHF
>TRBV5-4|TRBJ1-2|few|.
TGTGCCAGCAGCTTAGCCGAGGTCGGCTACACCTTC
CASSLAEVGYTF
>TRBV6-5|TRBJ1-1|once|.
TGTGCCAGCAGTTCCCATGCTCGCACTGAAGCTTTCTTT
CASSSHARTEAFF
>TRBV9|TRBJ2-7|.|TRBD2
TGTGCCAGCAGCCCCCGTGTACTAGCGGGAGGCGAGCAGTACTTC
CASSPRVLAGGEQYF